This T cell receptor beta chain was profiled in a study of blood T cell repertoires in COVID-19. Repertoires were generated with immunoSEQ multiplex PCR, while TCRdb's copy carries only in-frame clones and drops some. The sample consists of about 140,000 clones, roughly 86% of them appearing once. The length of the CDR3 is 18 residues. Germline assignment: CDR1 SGHRS and CDR2 YFSETQ. Trimming pared 4 bases from V and 7 bases from J, leaving 29 bases between. What was sequenced was peripheral blood. V and J are TRBV5-1 and TRBJ2-5; D may be TRBD1 (8 bases). This clonotype was obtained from a woman aged 55-69 years with acute or convalescent COVID-19. The CDR3 is CASSHTSRTGREYATQYF. The CDR3 DNA sequence: TGCGCCAGCAGCCACACCTCTCGGACAGGGAGGGAATACGCGACCCAGTACTTC.